A selection of T cell receptor beta chains follows, all from one sample in a study of blood T cell repertoires in COVID-19. TCRdb keeps only in-frame clones here, not all; method: immunoSEQ multiplex PCR. The sample shows some 240,000 clones, roughly 85% of them seen only once. Sequenced material: peripheral blood. Receptors originate from a woman aged 70 to 79 with COVID-19, enrolled during active disease. Both conserved end residues are part of each CDR3. The D gene is left open where the match is weak. Clone size, where shown, is once, few, many, or a class for clones that have expanded.

D gene,CDR3 length,clone size,V gene,J gene,CDR3 protein,CDR3 DNA
TRBD1,16,NA,TRBV2,TRBJ1-1,CASRALPQGGNPEAFF,TGTGCCAGCAGAGCCCTTCCACAGGGGGGCAACCCTGAAGCTTTCTTT
NA,14,NA,TRBV6-2/TRBV6-3,TRBJ2-7,CASSVDREFYEQYF,TGTGCCAGCAGCGTAGACAGAGAGTTTTACGAGCAGTACTTC
TRBD2,14,NA,TRBV11-1,TRBJ2-7,CASTTGLASYEQYF,TGTGCCAGCACCACTGGACTAGCATCCTACGAGCAGTACTTC
TRBD1,16,NA,TRBV4-3,TRBJ1-2,CASSQDNNRGGYGYTF,TGCGCCAGCAGCCAAGATAATAACAGGGGCGGCTATGGCTACACCTTC
TRBD1,16,NA,TRBV12-5,TRBJ2-1,CASVLAGQGPYNEQFF,TGTGCTAGTGTTCTTGCGGGACAGGGACCCTACAATGAGCAGTTCTTC
TRBD1,17,few,TRBV11-3,TRBJ2-2,CASSLGTGGGNTGELFF,TGTGCCAGCAGCTTAGGGACAGGGGGCGGGAACACCGGGGAGCTGTTTTTT
NA,13,NA,TRBV11-3,TRBJ1-6,CASSRRFGSPLHF,TGTGCCAGCAGCCGCAGGTTCGGCTCACCCCTCCACTTT
TRBD1,17,NA,TRBV7-8,TRBJ1-5,CASSLTPPGQGNQPQHF,TGTGCCAGCAGCTTAACCCCCCCGGGACAGGGCAATCAGCCCCAGCATTTT
NA,16,once,TRBV7-6,TRBJ1-6,CASSFRGFYENSPLHF,TGTGCCAGCAGCTTCCGGGGGTTTTATGAGAATTCACCCCTCCACTTT
TRBD1,17,once,TRBV10-3,TRBJ2-1,CAISLSQGAYPHNEQFF,TGTGCCATCAGTCTTTCCCAGGGGGCGTACCCCCACAATGAGCAGTTCTTC
NA,15,NA,TRBV7-6,TRBJ2-5,CASSLRGQYQETQYF,TGTGCCAGCAGCTTAAGAGGACAGTACCAAGAGACCCAGTACTTC
NA,19,NA,TRBV19,TRBJ1-5,CASSMSPTRLGYSNQPQHF,TGTGCCAGTAGTATGAGTCCAACCCGACTTGGATATAGCAATCAGCCCCAGCATTTT
TRBD2,16,few,TRBV5-1,TRBJ2-5,CASSLDSGGGQKTQYF,TGCGCCAGCAGCTTGGATAGCGGGGGGGGCCAGAAGACCCAGTACTTC
TRBD1,14,NA,TRBV4-3,TRBJ1-1,CASSTGTGRTEAFF,TGCGCCAGCAGCACCGGGACAGGGAGGACTGAAGCTTTCTTT
NA,12,NA,TRBV19,TRBJ2-3,CASSGATDTQYF,TGTGCCAGTAGTGGGGCCACAGATACGCAGTATTTT
TRBD2,15,NA,TRBV5-1,TRBJ2-1,CASSLDAGGHNEQFF,TGCGCCAGCAGCTTGGATGCGGGGGGTCACAATGAGCAGTTCTTC
NA,15,NA,TRBV14,TRBJ2-7,CASSQGAWSYYEQYF,TGTGCCAGCAGCCAAGGAGCGTGGTCCTACTACGAGCAGTACTTC
NA,13,NA,TRBV19,TRBJ1-4,CASSRAGNEKLFF,TGTGCCAGTAGTAGGGCGGGTAATGAAAAACTGTTTTTT
NA,14,NA,TRBV6-4,TRBJ1-2,CASNADRFNYGYTF,TGTGCCAGCAATGCTGACAGATTCAACTATGGCTACACCTTC
NA,13,NA,TRBV5-1,TRBJ2-7,CASALVMRYEQYF,TGCGCCAGCGCCCTAGTTATGAGGTACGAGCAGTACTTC
NA,15,NA,TRBV3-1/TRBV3-2,TRBJ2-3,CASSQDSGNTDTQYF,TGTGCCAGCAGCCAAGATTCAGGGAACACAGATACGCAGTATTTT
NA,14,NA,TRBV7-9,TRBJ2-3,CASSPEAPTDTQYF,TGTGCCAGCAGCCCGGAGGCCCCCACAGATACGCAGTATTTT
NA,16,NA,TRBV4-3,TRBJ1-3,CASSQDVAHPGNTIYF,TGCGCCAGCAGCCAAGATGTAGCACACCCTGGAAACACCATATATTTT
NA,15,NA,TRBV5-1,TRBJ1-2,CASSLDIKGGYGYTF,TGCGCCAGCAGCTTGGATATTAAGGGAGGTTATGGCTACACCTTC
NA,13,NA,TRBV27,TRBJ1-1,CASSLLGRGEAFF,TGTGCCAGCAGTTTATTAGGCAGGGGTGAAGCTTTCTTT
TRBD2,15,once,TRBV6-5,TRBJ2-7,CASSKTGTSDYEQYF,TGTGCCAGCAGTAAAACCGGGACTAGCGACTACGAGCAGTACTTC
TRBD2,14,NA,TRBV6-5,TRBJ2-1,CASSLAGSYNEQFF,TGTGCCAGCAGTTTAGCGGGCTCCTACAATGAGCAGTTCTTC
NA,13,NA,TRBV12-1,TRBJ2-2,CASSFTGFGELFF,TGTGCCAGCAGCTTTACGGGGTTCGGGGAGCTGTTTTTT
TRBD2,16,NA,TRBV18,TRBJ2-1,CASTPLAYSSYNEQFF,TGTGCCAGCACCCCACTAGCGTATAGCTCCTACAATGAGCAGTTCTTC
TRBD1,13,NA,TRBV6-4,TRBJ1-5,CASSAIQGQPQHF,TGTGCCAGCAGTGCCATACAGGGGCAGCCCCAGCATTTT
TRBD1,16,NA,TRBV19,TRBJ2-2,CASSIFGTGRPGELFF,TGTGCCAGTAGTATCTTTGGGACAGGTCGTCCCGGGGAGCTGTTTTTT
TRBD2,14,NA,TRBV27,TRBJ2-7,CASSVSGFSYEQYF,TGTGCCAGCAGTGTTAGCGGGTTCTCCTACGAGCAGTACTTC
TRBD2,14,NA,TRBV7-2,TRBJ2-7,CASRSGLAGDEQYF,TGTGCCAGCAGATCGGGACTAGCGGGGGACGAGCAGTACTTC
NA,14,NA,TRBV7-2,TRBJ1-6,CASSGQYSNSPLHF,TGTGCCAGCAGCGGACAGTACTCAAATTCACCCCTCCACTTT
TRBD2,18,NA,TRBV5-5,TRBJ2-3,CASSLVGLPFGGTDTQYF,TGTGCCAGCAGCTTGGTCGGACTTCCCTTCGGGGGGACAGATACGCAGTATTTT
TRBD2,18,NA,TRBV7-2,TRBJ2-5,CASSLTSGRGSYQETQYF,TGTGCCAGCAGCTTAACTAGCGGGAGGGGAAGTTACCAAGAGACCCAGTACTTC
TRBD1,15,NA,TRBV7-2,TRBJ2-7,CASSPTGTGGLEQYF,TGTGCCAGCAGCCCCACCGGGACAGGGGGCCTCGAGCAGTACTTC
NA,15,NA,TRBV2,TRBJ2-7,CASMGGAALMYEQYF,TGTGCCAGCATGGGCGGGGCTGCGCTTATGTACGAGCAGTACTTC
TRBD2,16,once,TRBV7-6,TRBJ2-7,CASSRGLAGHSYEQYF,TGTGCCAGCAGTCGGGGACTAGCGGGACACTCCTACGAGCAGTACTTC
TRBD1,14,NA,TRBV3-1/TRBV3-2,TRBJ1-1,CASSDEPVDRVFFF,TGTGCCAGCAGCGACGAGCCAGTGGACAGGGTGTTTTTCTTT
NA,16,NA,TRBV5-1,TRBJ1-1,CASSPVGTLLGTEAFF,TGCGCCAGCAGCCCCGTCGGGACACTCCTGGGCACTGAAGCTTTCTTT
TRBD1,15,NA,TRBV19,TRBJ2-7,CASSRIGTGSYEQYF,TGTGCCAGTAGTAGGATCGGGACAGGCTCCTACGAGCAGTACTTC
NA,13,NA,TRBV7-6,TRBJ2-1,CASSLVHGNEQFF,TGTGCCAGCAGCTTAGTGCACGGGAATGAGCAGTTCTTC
NA,16,NA,TRBV6-6,TRBJ1-6,CASSSTPRARDSPLHF,TGTGCCAGCAGTTCTACCCCCAGGGCACGGGATTCACCCCTCCACTTT
TRBD1,14,once,TRBV19,TRBJ1-2,CASSIGDRAVGYTF,TGTGCCAGTAGTATCGGGGACAGGGCTGTTGGCTACACCTTC